The TCR beta chain under discussion was sequenced for a study of blood T cell repertoires in COVID-19. Study information: Italy, Spain and the United States were the sources of the convalescent and acute COVID-19 samples.

CDR1 is MDHEN, CDR2 SYDVKM, per germline. V shed 2 bases and J 5 bases; nucleotides not matched to a gene: 8. The CDR3 has 15 residues. Study processing details: Amplification from reference gene primers served as the basis for estimated nucleated cell counts. The protocol was immunoSEQ multiplex PCR, while the TCRdb copy is restricted to in-frame clones and leaves out a portion. That table furnishes V, J and clone size, whereas the DNA furnished D and trimming. The top ten clones hold 0.8% to 1.3% of a sample with about 310,000 clones, nearly 90% of them seen once. The sequencing sample was made of peripheral blood. The J gene is TRBJ2-5, the V gene TRBV28; 7 bases map to TRBD1. The TCR comes from a middle-aged woman with COVID-19, enrolled during active disease. In nucleotides, the CDR3 is TGTGCCAGCAGTTTAGGACAGGTTGGGTTGGAGACCCAGTACTTC. Translating gives CASSLGQVGLETQYF. Full variable domain (outside the CDR3, taken from reference TRBV28 and TRBJ2-5): DVKVTQSSRYLVKRTGEKVFLECVQDMDHENMFWYRQDPGLGLRLIYFSYDVKMKEKGDIPEGYSVSREKKERFSLILESASTNQTSMYLCASSLGQVGLETQYFGPGTRLLVL.